Each of the 9 T cell receptor beta chains below was sequenced from the same sample in a study of blood T cell repertoires in COVID-19. The protocol was immunoSEQ multiplex PCR, while the TCRdb copy is restricted to in-frame clones and leaves out a portion. The sample has approximately 480,000 clones; 80% to 90% are singletons. Sequencing was performed on peripheral blood. The receptors originated from a man younger than 35 with COVID-19, enrolled during active disease.

The chain links TRBV27 to TRBJ2-4; 15 bases agree with TRBD2. The CDR3 consists of 18 residues. Germline V gives CDR1 MNHEY, CDR2 SMNVEV (reference sequence). After removal of 6 bases from V and 0 bases from J, the junction contained 6 bases not matched to a gene. CDR3 region: CASRPGLAGGLAKNIQYF. CDR3 sequence (DNA): TGTGCCAGCAGGCCGGGACTAGCGGGGGGTTTAGCCAAAAACATTCAGTACTTC.

The rearrangement joins TRBV11-2 to TRBJ2-5; D remains ambiguous. With 1 base removed from V and 3 bases from J, the gap between germline ends came to 6 bases. Germline V CDR1 and CDR2: SGHAT, FQNNGV. CDR3 length: 13 amino acids. This CDR3 is CASSLGAKETQYF. CDR3 sequence (DNA): TGTGCCAGCAGCTTAGGAGCGAAAGAGACCCAGTACTTC.

The rearrangement joins TRBV29-1 to TRBJ2-7, with 8 bases fitting TRBD1. The germline V gene encodes CDR1 SQVTM and CDR2 ANQGSEA. V trimming: 4 bases; J trimming: 5 bases; junction bases outside the gene matches: 7. This CDR3 comprises 13 residues. The CDR3 region is CSVVGTGRDEQYF. CDR3 DNA: TGCAGCGTTGTAGGGACAGGTAGGGACGAGCAGTACTTC.

The V gene is TRBV6-5, the J gene TRBJ2-7, with no clear D. The CDR3 loop spans 14 amino acids. V was trimmed by 5 bases and J by 3 bases, leaving 14 bases between them. Germline V gives CDR1 MNHEY, CDR2 SVGAGI. CDR3 nucleotide sequence: TGTGCCAGCAGTATCGACACAAGCTACTACGAGCAGTACTTC. Encoded protein: CASSIDTSYYEQYF.

This clone was recorded only once. The rearrangement joins TRBV19 to TRBJ2-3; D is possibly TRBD1 (5 bases). The germline CDR1 and CDR2 sequences are LNHDA and SQIVND (reference sequence). Trimming removed 6 bases from V and 4 bases from J, with 17 bases in between. This CDR3 has 15 residues. CDR3 sequence (DNA): TGTGCCAGTAGGTCACAGGCCAGTTGGGCAGATACGCAGTATTTT. Its translation: CASRSQASWADTQYF.

The V and J genes are TRBV24-1 and TRBJ2-7, with 7 positions matching TRBD1. J gave up 0 bases and V 9 bases, and 16 bases lay outside the gene matches. The germline V gene encodes CDR1 KGHDR and CDR2 SFDVKD. The CDR3 length is 17 residues. The CDR3 nucleotides are TGTGCCACCGGGGGCAAGACGGACAGGCCGAGCTCCTACGAGCAGTACTTC. This translates into CATGGKTDRPSSYEQYF.

This clone has just a few counts. This chain joins TRBV2 and TRBJ1-6, with TRBD1 identical over 7 bases. The CDR3 totals 14 residues. The junction had 9 bases not matched to a gene; V was cut back by 6 bases and J by 10 bases. Germline lookup yields CDR1 SNHLY and CDR2 FYNNEI. The CDR3 DNA follows: TGTGCCAGCAGCCTCGGACAGGCCAGCTCACCCCTCCACTTT. This translates into CASSLGQASSPLHF. The variable domain in full, with the rest retrieved from reference TRBV2 and TRBJ1-6, is EPEVTQTPSHQVTQMGQEVILRCVPISNHLYFYWYRQILGQKVEFLVSFYNNEISEKSEIFDDQFSVERPDGSNFTLKIRSTKLEDSAMYFCASSLGQASSPLHFGNGTRLTVT.

This clone showed up just once. This chain uses TRBV19 with TRBJ2-1; TRBD2 matches 12 bases. The CDR3 length is 18 residues. From germline, CDR1 is LNHDA and CDR2 SQIVND (reference sequence). V lost 5 bases, J lost 3 bases, and 11 bases stayed unmatched. The CDR3 nucleotides are TGTGCCAGTAGTGCGTATCGAACTAGCGGGAGGTTCTACAATGAGCAGTTCTTC. It yields the protein CASSAYRTSGRFYNEQFF.

The chain combines TRBV29-1 with TRBJ1-1; no definite D call. The V end lost 5 bases, the J end lost 5 bases, and 12 bases lay between the germline ends. Germline loops: CDR1 SQVTM, CDR2 ANQGSEA. This CDR3 region has 12 residues. The CDR3 coding sequence is TGCAGCGTTAAATTCGGTATTACTGAAGCTTTCTTT. It codes for CSVKFGITEAFF. Drawing the rest from reference TRBV29-1 and TRBJ1-1, the complete variable domain is SAVISQKPSRDICQRGTSLTIQCQVDSQVTMMFWYRQQPGQSLTLIATANQGSEATYESGFVIDKFPISRPNLTFSTLTVSNMSPEDSSIYLCSVKFGITEAFFGQGTRLTVV.